The 30 T cell receptor beta chains below all came from one sample that was sequenced in a study of OX40 agonist ivuxolimab in advanced cancers. Clones were read by immunoSEQ multiplex PCR, and TCRdb kept only the in-frame ones, dropping some. The data show roughly 25,000 clones, around 73% seen once. The sample in question was CD4+ or CD8+ T cells sorted from blood, obtained in a trial of the OX40 agonist ivuxolimab. The receptor set was obtained from an adult with an advanced solid tumor such as melanoma, head and neck, liver or kidney cancer.

The V and J genes are TRBV18 and TRBJ2-5; D assignment may be TRBD1 or TRBD2 (5 bases each). The J call may not be correct, given that the DNA end is closer to TRBJ2-7. Germline-derived CDR1 and CDR2 are KGHSH and LQKENI. This CDR3 is built from 14 residues. For the CDR3, the DNA is TGTGCCAGCTCACCCGACGAGGGGTCCTACGAGCAGTACTTC. Translation gives CASSPDEGSYEQYF.

Details on this clone: Additional DNA sequences in this sample encode the identical CDR3. This chain connects TRBV9 to TRBJ2-6, with TRBD1 matching over 10 bases. CDR1 and CDR2 (germline): SGDLS, YYNGEE. With V trimmed by 2 bases and J by 3 bases, 11 bases remained unmatched. There are 19 residues in the CDR3. CDR3 region: CASSVPRDRGILGANVLTF. For the CDR3, the DNA is TGTGCCAGCAGCGTCCCGAGGGACAGGGGTATACTTGGGGCCAACGTCCTGACTTTC.

The chain uses TRBV5-1 and TRBJ2-3; 8 bases fit TRBD2. CDR3 length: 14 amino acids. Germline CDR1 and CDR2: SGHRS and YFSETQ. V lost 3 bases to trimming and J lost 4 bases; unmatched junction nucleotides: 4. CDR3 sequence reads: CASSSPGGPDTQYF. The DNA for the CDR3 is TGCGCCAGCAGCTCGCCGGGAGGGCCAGATACGCAGTATTTT.

The chain uses TRBV9 and TRBJ1-1, with D uncertain. The V and J ends lost 0 bases and 6 bases respectively, with 12 bases between them. The CDR3 covers 14 residues. CDR1 is SGDLS and CDR2 is YYNGEE in the germline V gene. The CDR3 nucleotides are TGTGCCAGCAGCGTAGGTGGCACATTGGCTGAAGCTTTCTTT. Amino acid sequence: CASSVGGTLAEAFF.

The chain carries TRBV2 and TRBJ2-3; TRBD2 matches at 7 bases. Germline trimming cut 4 bases from V and 4 bases from J; bases unmatched to any gene: 5. The germline gives CDR1 SNHLY, CDR2 FYNNEI. CDR3 size: 14 residues. The CDR3 bases are TGTGCCAGCAGTGCAGCGGGAAGCGCAGATACGCAGTATTTT. It specifies CASSAAGSADTQYF.

The CDR3 coding sequence is TGTGCCAGCAGCGGCACTGGGGGACGACGGCTGAACGAGCAGTACTTC. Protein sequence: CASSGTGGRRLNEQYF. The rearrangement links TRBV9 to TRBJ2-7; either TRBD1 or TRBD2 may supply D (5 bases each). V was shortened by 3 bases and J by 5 bases, with 21 bases between the two germline ends. The germline V gene has CDR1 SGDLS and CDR2 YYNGEE. This CDR3 is built from 16 residues.

The rearrangement uses TRBV5-1 and TRBJ2-2; maybe TRBD1 (6 bases). Trimming took off 2 bases at V and 1 base at J, with 15 bases between the two ends. The CDR3 is 17 residues long. Germline V lookup: CDR1 SGHRS, CDR2 YFSETQ. The DNA of the CDR3 is TGCGCCAGCAGCTTCAATCCAGGACAGAGGAACACCGGGGAGCTGTTTTTT. Protein product: CASSFNPGQRNTGELFF. Full variable domain (outside the CDR3, taken from reference TRBV5-1 and TRBJ2-2): KAGVTQTPRYLIKTRGQQVTLSCSPISGHRSVSWYQQTPGQGLQFLFEYFSETQRNKGNFPGRFSGRQFSNSRSEMNVSTLELGDSALYLCASSFNPGQRNTGELFFGEGSRLTVL.

The rearrangement links TRBV7-8 to TRBJ2-5; D unresolved. Trimming cost V 0 bases and J 2 bases, with 7 bases left between them. Germline CDR1 and CDR2: SGHVS and FQNEAQ. The CDR3 is made up of 14 amino acids. In DNA form, the CDR3 reads TGTGCCAGCAGCTTAGCGAGGCTGCAAGAGACCCAGTACTTC. It translates to CASSLARLQETQYF.

The V gene is TRBV5-3, the J gene TRBJ2-7; a possible D gene is TRBD1 (5 bases). TRBV5-3 has ORF status, its function being uncertain. CDR3 size: 13 residues. Deletions cut 0 bases from V and 5 bases from J, with 9 bases between. CDR3 sequence reads: CARSLGSRDEQYF. CDR3 DNA: TGTGCCAGAAGCTTGGGAAGCAGGGACGAGCAGTACTTC.

This clone occurred a few times. The chain carries TRBV6-6 and TRBJ2-7; 7 bases are a match to TRBD1. The CDR3 has 13 residues. J was trimmed by 2 bases and V by 6 bases; bases with no gene match: 4. Germline-derived CDR1 and CDR2 are MNHNY and SVGAGI (reference sequence). CDR3 in DNA: TGTGCCAGCAGGACAGGGCCAGCCTACGAGCAGTACTTC. This codes for CASRTGPAYEQYF.

This sequence joins TRBV6-5 and TRBJ1-2; 7 nucleotides match TRBD1. V gave up 1 base and J gave up 7 bases; unmatched junction bases: 6. The CDR3 has 14 residues. Germline CDR1 reads MNHEY; CDR2 reads SVGAGI. The CDR3 nucleotides read TGTGCCAGCAGTTACTTCACAGGGGAAGGTGGCTACACCTTC. It is translated as CASSYFTGEGGYTF.

This sequence joins TRBV7-2 and TRBJ1-5, with TRBD1 as a possible D gene (6 bases). This CDR3 is built from 15 residues. The V and J ends lost 4 bases and 4 bases respectively, with 14 bases between them. The germline V gene encodes CDR1 SGHTA and CDR2 FQGNSA. CDR3 bases: TGTGCCAGCAGCTCCACCGGGACACAGAATCAGCCCCAGCATTTT. Translated, it gives CASSSTGTQNQPQHF.

This clone was found once. The CDR3 DNA follows: TGTGCCAGTAGTATTTCCACCAACGAGCAGTACTTC. This encodes CASSISTNEQYF. The rearrangement links TRBV19 to TRBJ2-7; D ambiguous. V lost 3 bases and J 5 bases, leaving 8 bases between the germline ends. The CDR3 is made up of 12 amino acids. CDR1 is LNHDA and CDR2 is SQIVND in the germline V gene (reference sequence).

A single count supports this clone. The CDR3 nucleotides read TGCAGTGCTAGGGGCCGGGGGGGCTACACCTTC. This codes for CSARGRGGYTF. This rearrangement joins TRBV20-1 to TRBJ1-2; TRBD1 might be the D (5 bases). Germline loops: CDR1 DFQATT, CDR2 SNEGSKA (reference sequence). Trimming took 3 bases from V and 8 from J, leaving 10 bases between them. CDR3 length equals 11 residues.

The chain recombines TRBV9 with TRBJ2-1; no clear D. CDR3 length: 13 residues. Germline CDR1 and CDR2: SGDLS and YYNGEE. Trimming removed 1 base from V and 12 bases from J, with 14 bases in between. CDR3 protein: CASSVRSGDWQFF. The CDR3 DNA is TGTGCCAGCAGCGTACGCAGTGGAGACTGGCAGTTCTTC.

The chain employs TRBV7-9 and TRBJ1-4; 9 bases map to TRBD1. Germline values: CDR1 SEHNR, CDR2 FQNEAQ (reference sequence). Trimming took 3 bases from V and 0 from J; bases not matched to a gene: 2. The CDR3 covers 16 residues. The CDR3 reads CASSLTGGATNEKLFF. The DNA for the CDR3 is TGTGCCAGCAGCTTGACAGGGGGTGCAACTAATGAAAAACTGTTTTTT.

This chain links TRBV7-3 with TRBJ2-4; 11 bases are a match to TRBD2. With 5 bases clipped from V and 1 base from J, the junction kept 4 bases outside the gene matches. Germline V CDR1 and CDR2: SGHTA, FQGTGA. This CDR3 is 16 amino acids long. The CDR3 DNA is TGTGCCAGCAGCACGGCTAGCGGGAGGGCCAAAAACATTCAGTACTTC. Translated: CASSTASGRAKNIQYF.

The rearrangement joins TRBV5-5 to TRBJ2-5; no firm D call. The CDR3 extends over 13 amino acids. Germline CDR1 SGHKS, CDR2 YYEKEE (reference sequence). V lost 5 bases, J lost 3 bases, and 11 bases lay in between. CDR3 in amino acids: CASRSGREETQYF. The CDR3 DNA follows: TGTGCCAGCAGAAGTGGACGGGAAGAGACCCAGTACTTC.

V gene TRBV19 combines with J gene TRBJ1-2, with TRBD1 as a possible D gene (6 bases). Germline-derived CDR1 and CDR2 are LNHDA and SQIVND (reference sequence). Trimming shortened V by 5 bases and J by 0 bases, and 10 bases separated the two germline ends. This CDR3 has 14 amino acids. The CDR3 region is CASSGWTANYGYTF. The CDR3 DNA reads TGTGCCAGTAGTGGGTGGACAGCTAACTATGGCTACACCTTC.

This chain links TRBV5-1 with TRBJ1-2; 9 bases are a match to TRBD1. Germline-derived CDR1 and CDR2 are SGHRS and YFSETQ. Losses at the gene ends were 4 bases for V and 7 bases for J; bases not matched to a gene: 11. The CDR3 is made up of 15 amino acids. CDR3 nucleotide sequence: TGCGCCAGCAGCAAAGAGGACAGGGGAGTTGGTGGCTACACCTTC. This gives the protein CASSKEDRGVGGYTF.

The genes are TRBV14 and TRBJ1-2, with a weak D call TRBD1 (6 bases). The CDR3 length is 15 residues. CDR1 and CDR2 from the germline V gene are SGHDN and FVKESK. V shed 5 bases and J shed 2 bases, with 15 bases lying between them. The CDR3 DNA reads as TGTGCCAGCAGCGCGGAAGGGGGTAGGAACTATGGCTACACCTTC. Translation: CASSAEGGRNYGYTF.

V and J are TRBV27 and TRBJ2-7; 12 bases map to TRBD2. Looked up from germline, CDR1 is MNHEY and CDR2 is SMNVEV (reference sequence). The CDR3 runs 15 residues. J lost 3 bases, V lost 6 bases, and 6 bases had no gene match. CDR3 region: CASSATSGRNYEQYF. The DNA of the CDR3 is TGTGCCAGCAGCGCTACTAGCGGGAGGAACTACGAGCAGTACTTC.

The gene calls are TRBV5-8 and TRBJ1-2; 9 nucleotides align to TRBD1. V trimming: 3 bases; J trimming: 8 bases; junction bases outside the gene matches: 8. There are 14 residues in the CDR3. The germline V gene has CDR1 SGHTS and CDR2 YDEGEE. CDR3 DNA: TGTGCCAGCAGCTCCGGGGGACAGGGCGGCGGCTACACCTTC. Translated: CASSSGGQGGGYTF.

The chain employs TRBV27 and TRBJ1-2, with D perhaps matching TRBD1 (6 bases). Germline V gives CDR1 MNHEY, CDR2 SMNVEV (reference sequence). The germline V and J ends were trimmed by 6 bases and 4 bases, with 24 bases remaining between them. This CDR3 region has 17 residues. The CDR3 here is CASSLGPGEGDLYGYTF. CDR3 coding DNA: TGTGCCAGCAGCTTGGGCCCTGGGGAGGGGGACCTCTATGGCTACACCTTC.

The CDR3 nucleotides read TGTGCCAGCAGCCTCGCCGGATACACCGGGGAGCTGTTTTTT. Its protein product is CASSLAGYTGELFF. This chain joins TRBV6-5 and TRBJ2-2; D not certain. Germline V lookup: CDR1 MNHEY, CDR2 SVGAGI. V was pared by 6 bases and J by 3 bases, with 11 bases between. The CDR3 runs 14 residues.

The V gene is TRBV6-1, the J gene TRBJ2-7; D gene ambiguous. The CDR3 is made up of 12 amino acids. The V end lost 2 bases, the J end lost 6 bases, and 8 bases lay between the germline ends. Looked up from germline, CDR1 is MNHNS and CDR2 is SASEGT. The CDR3: CASSERRGEQYF. The CDR3, as DNA: TGTGCCAGCAGTGAAAGGAGAGGCGAGCAGTACTTC.

This chain uses TRBV4-2 with TRBJ2-7; 11 nucleotides line up with TRBD2. The V segment lost 1 base and the J segment 5 bases; nucleotides outside the gene matches: 10. CDR1 is LGHNA, CDR2 YNFKEQ, per germline. The CDR3 has 17 residues. CDR3 in amino acids: CASSQATTSGRVHEQYF. The CDR3 DNA follows: TGTGCCAGCAGCCAAGCAACCACTAGCGGGAGAGTCCACGAGCAGTACTTC.

The rearrangement uses TRBV30 and TRBJ2-3; D may be TRBD1 (6 bases). V lost 1 base, J lost 0 bases, and 17 bases lay in between. Germline V gene sequence: CDR1 GTSNPN, CDR2 SVGIG (reference sequence). The CDR3 covers 17 residues. For the CDR3, the DNA is TGTGCCTGGAGTGGGGGGCTCCGGCTAGCTAGCACAGATACGCAGTATTTT. Amino acid sequence: CAWSGGLRLASTDTQYF.

J is TRBJ1-5 and V is TRBV2, with 7 bases that match TRBD1. The CDR3 has 14 residues. Trimming cost V 6 bases and J 0 bases; bases outside gene matches: 2. CDR1 and CDR2 (germline): SNHLY, FYNNEI. This CDR3 reads CASRGDSSNQPQHF. CDR3 DNA: TGTGCCAGCAGGGGGGACAGTAGCAATCAGCCCCAGCATTTT.

In this sample, this clone turned up a few times. This chain uses TRBV5-5 with TRBJ2-3; unclear D gene. Trimming left V 4 bases short and J 1 base short, with 10 bases between. Germline assignment: CDR1 SGHKS and CDR2 YYEKEE (reference sequence). CDR3 size: 14 residues. The CDR3 here is CASSGRTGTDTQYF. Written as DNA, the CDR3 is TGTGCCAGCAGCGGAAGAACAGGCACAGATACGCAGTATTTT.